The clone carrying this T cell receptor beta chain was seen only once. The antigen remains unidentified. Repertoires were generated with immunoSEQ multiplex PCR, while TCRdb's copy carries only in-frame clones and drops some. The table includes 160,000 or so clones, about nine tenths detected once. This sample is part of a study of T cell responses to AZD1222 COVID-19 vaccine. General study points: White British ancestry dominated among donors, who included more females, and clonal diversity was possibly underestimated.

The CDR3 length is 14 residues. Trimming removed 3 bases from V and 0 bases from J, with 9 bases in between. Per the germline V gene, CDR1 is MGHRA and CDR2 is YSYEKL. The sequence was obtained from an adult in good health. The chain employs TRBV4-1 and TRBJ2-7, with D possibly being TRBD1 (5 bases). The sample in question was peripheral blood, obtained on day 0 of AZD1222 vaccination. The CDR3 reads CASSHPGLSYEQYF. The DNA of the CDR3 is TGCGCCAGCAGCCACCCAGGGCTCTCCTACGAGCAGTACTTC.